This T cell receptor beta chain was sequenced for a study of blood T cell repertoires in COVID-19. As for the study in general: The United States, Italy and Spain provided the acute and convalescent COVID-19 samples.

Under the authors' procedure: Using reference gene primer amplification, nucleated cell counts were estimated. Assay: immunoSEQ multiplex PCR; the TCRdb copy retains only in-frame clones and omits some. The DNA gave D and trimming, while V, J and clone size come from that table. The sample has around 140,000 clones, approximately 85% seen once; the top ten hold about 3.4%. Participants spanned ages about 18 to 95 years and resided in 24 US areas. Self-reported history from a screening survey and questionnaire set each donor's cohort. The germline V gene has CDR1 DFQATT and CDR2 SNEGSKA (reference sequence). J was trimmed by 8 bases and V by 3 bases; bases with no gene match: 12. The CDR3 has 14 residues.

The source material was PBMCs or T cells enriched from blood (not recorded which). The rearrangement joins TRBV20-1 to TRBJ1-2, with TRBD1 identical over 7 bases. The source is a woman aged 45 to 65 with acute COVID-19. Here the CDR3 DNA reads TGCAGTGCTAGTATCCCCAAGGGGGCCGGAGGCTACACCTTC. Translation gives CSASIPKGAGGYTF.